This passage covers 32 T cell receptor beta chains from one sample sequenced in a study of spatial heterogeneity in lung cancer. These receptors lack a known antigen. General study results and limits: The number of expanded tumor alpha and beta chains correlated with mutation number.

Each CDR3 protein is one row after TCRdb ran MiXCR on the 5' RACE reads. This sample has about 13,000 distinct CDR3 sequences, with approximately 4.8% found just once. Time point indicated: sample taken at primary tumor resection. Here the sequenced sample was lung tumor tissue, taken at surgery. The receptors derive from a male donor with early-stage non-small cell lung cancer.

This clonotype was detected ten times or more. Little can be read into the size of this beta chain, an off-target read in a library designed for alpha chains. The V call is TRBV10-1, the J call TRBJ2-1; D is ambiguous. Trimming took 4 bases from V and 0 from J, leaving 10 bases between them. CDR1 and CDR2 (germline): WNHNN, SYGVQD (reference sequence). The CDR3 is 15 amino acids. The CDR3 bases are TGCGCCAGCAGTGGTGGACCCTCCTCCTACAATGAGCAGTTCTTC. Translated, it gives CASSGGPSSYNEQFF.

This clonotype occurred many times. The library was built for alpha chains, so this beta chain is an off-target read and its size means little. This chain uses TRBV3-1 with TRBJ1-1, with TRBD1 identical over 9 bases. Looked up from germline, CDR1 is LGHDT and CDR2 is YNNKEL (reference sequence). The trim removed 5 bases at V and 4 bases at J, leaving 5 bases unmatched. CDR3 length: 14 residues. The CDR3 DNA follows: TGTGCCAGCAGCAAAACAGGGGGCGGCACTGAAGCTTTCTTT. This encodes CASSKTGGGTEAFF.

This clonotype was seen many times. As an off-target read in a library built for alpha chains, this beta chain has a frequency of little significance. This sequence joins TRBV19 and TRBJ1-4, with D unresolved. Between the trimmed V and J ends, which lost 3 bases and 4 bases, there was a span of 9 bases. Germline-derived CDR1 and CDR2 are LNHDA and SQIVND (reference sequence). The CDR3 is 14 amino acids. CDR3 coding DNA: TGTGCCAGTAGTATGTCCCGGTTTAATGAAAAACTGTTTTTT. This encodes CASSMSRFNEKLFF.

This clonotype was counted only a few times. This beta chain was picked up by a library intended for alpha chains and is off target, so its count carries little meaning. The CDR3 spells CSARKTGADTQYF. CDR3 sequence (DNA): TGCAGTGCTAGAAAAACAGGGGCAGATACGCAGTATTTT. This sequence joins TRBV20-1 and TRBJ2-3; 7 positions match TRBD1. J gave up 4 bases and V 2 bases, and 3 bases lay outside the gene matches. Germline V CDR1 and CDR2: DFQATT, SNEGSKA (reference sequence). The CDR3 has 13 amino acids.

The sample holds many counts of this clonotype. Since the library was made to target alpha chains, this beta chain is a stray read and its abundance is not meaningful. The chain couples TRBV28 to TRBJ2-7; D gene unclear. CDR3 length: 14 residues. From germline, CDR1 is MDHEN and CDR2 SYDVKM. V was trimmed by 2 bases and J by 6 bases, leaving 14 bases between them. CDR3 sequence: CASSLAGLYSEQYF. DNA for the CDR3: TGTGCCAGCAGTTTAGCTGGTCTCTATTCCGAGCAGTACTTC.

This clonotype has a count of ten or more. This beta chain turned up in a library designed for alpha chains; as an off-target read, its abundance says little. This rearrangement joins TRBV5-1 to TRBJ2-2, with D maybe TRBD2 (5 bases). The germline gives CDR1 SGHRS, CDR2 YFSETQ. Deletions cut 5 bases from V and 3 bases from J, with 11 bases between. This CDR3 spans 14 amino acids. The CDR3, as DNA: TGCGCCAGCAGAGATAGGCGGGACACCGGGGAGCTGTTTTTT. Protein product: CASRDRRDTGELFF.

In its sample, this clonotype was seen many times. A library made for alpha chains picked up this beta chain off target, so its size means little. This chain connects TRBV18 to TRBJ2-3, with D perhaps matching TRBD1 or TRBD2 (5 bases each). This CDR3 has 14 residues. Looked up from germline, CDR1 is KGHSH and CDR2 is LQKENI. V shed 3 bases and J shed 4 bases, with 11 bases lying between them. The CDR3 sequence is CASSPSGAPDTQYF. In DNA, the CDR3 is TGTGCCAGCTCACCTTCCGGGGCTCCAGATACGCAGTATTTT. The full variable domain, its missing parts supplied by reference TRBV18 and TRBJ2-3, is NAGVMQNPRHLVRRRGQEARLRCSPMKGHSHVYWYRQLPEEGLKFMVYLQKENIIDESGMPKERFSAEFPKEGPSILRIQQVVRGDSAAYFCASSPSGAPDTQYFGPGTRLTVL.

This clonotype was seen ten or more times. In this CDR3 the conserved last residue, phenylalanine or tryptophan, is missing, so a read error is likely. The DNA is omitted, as the CDR3 cannot be located on it reliably, and the CDR3 follows TCRdb's listing. Because this beta chain is a stray read in a library intended to capture alpha chains, its abundance should not be given much weight. The chain uses TRBV6-1 and TRBJ1-5. Ends included, the CDR3 has 9 residues. Germline V gives CDR1 MNHNS, CDR2 SASEGT. CDR3: CASSETRVV.

There are many counts of this clonotype. In a library made to pick up alpha chains, this beta chain is a stray read with a size that means little. The chain combines TRBV3-1 with TRBJ2-5; D is unclear. This CDR3 contains 12 residues. Germline lookup yields CDR1 LGHDT and CDR2 YNNKEL (reference sequence). Trimming took 0 bases from V and 5 from J, leaving 4 bases between them. For the CDR3, the DNA is TGTGCCAGCAGCCAAGATAGGGAGACCCAGTACTTC. It yields the protein CASSQDRETQYF.

This clonotype was seen at least ten times. This beta chain is off target for a library built for alpha chains, so its abundance means little. The genes are TRBV6-1 and TRBJ1-6; weak D call: TRBD1 (5 bases). Deletions cut 8 bases from V and 4 bases from J, with 12 bases between. The CDR3 contains 14 residues. Germline V gene lookup returns CDR1 MNHNS and CDR2 SASEGT. CDR3 sequence reads: CASGGREYNSPLHF. As DNA, the CDR3 is TGTGCCAGCGGGGGACGGGAATATAATTCACCCCTCCACTTT.

This clonotype appeared many times. This beta chain appears as a stray read in a library generated for alpha chains; its size is not informative. The chain carries TRBV7-2 and TRBJ2-3; D ambiguous. Trimming shortened V by 3 bases and J by 2 bases, and 9 bases separated the two germline ends. Germline V gene sequence: CDR1 SGHTA, CDR2 FQGNSA. The CDR3 loop spans 14 amino acids. The CDR3 sequence is CASSLVTNTDTQYF. CDR3 sequence (DNA): TGTGCCAGCAGCTTGGTTACAAACACAGATACGCAGTATTTT. Variable domain in full (rest from reference TRBV7-2 and TRBJ2-3): GAGVSQSPSNKVTEKGKDVELRCDPISGHTALYWYRQSLGQGLEFLIYFQGNSAPDKSGLPSDRFSAERTGGSVSTLTIQRTQQEDSAVYLCASSLVTNTDTQYFGPGTRLTVL.

In its sample, this clonotype was seen many times. This beta chain slipped into a library made for alpha chains as a stray read, so its size is not meaningful. The V call is TRBV6-1, the J call TRBJ1-5; 7 nucleotides match TRBD1. The CDR3 extends over 18 amino acids. V was pared by 1 base and J by 0 bases, with 9 bases of the junction left unmatched. Germline V lookup: CDR1 MNHNS, CDR2 SASEGT. CDR3 coding DNA: TGTGCCAGCAGTGAAGGACAGGGCGCCGATTATAGCAATCAGCCCCAGCATTTT. Translated: CASSEGQGADYSNQPQHF.

This clonotype appeared many times. This beta chain is an unintended read in a library built for alpha chains; its size means little. The rearrangement uses TRBV4-3 and TRBJ2-6, with unresolved D. CDR3 size: 16 residues. Germline values: CDR1 LGHNA, CDR2 YSLEER. V was cut by 1 base and J by 1 base, with 8 bases left in between. CDR3 amino acids: CASSQAPRSGANVLTF. CDR3 nucleotides: TGCGCCAGCAGCCAAGCCCCAAGGTCTGGGGCCAACGTCCTGACTTTC.

This clonotype was detected many times. Little can be read into the size of this beta chain, an off-target read in a library designed for alpha chains. The rearrangement links TRBV7-2 to TRBJ2-3; D uncertain. This CDR3 region has 15 residues. V was clipped by 2 bases and J by 2 bases, with 11 bases between them. Germline lookup yields CDR1 SGHTA and CDR2 FQGNSA. CDR3 protein: CASSLQVSNTDTQYF. CDR3 sequence (DNA): TGTGCCAGCAGCTTACAGGTTTCGAACACAGATACGCAGTATTTT.

This clonotype was counted many times. This beta chain is a stray read from a library made for alpha chains; its abundance is not meaningful. The chain employs TRBV4-3 and TRBJ1-1; the D is unclear. The CDR3 spans 14 residues. Germline CDR1 reads LGHNA; CDR2 reads YSLEER. With 2 bases removed from V and 1 base from J, the gap between germline ends came to 8 bases. The chain's CDR3 is CASSQWYRNTEAFF. The CDR3 DNA is TGCGCCAGCAGCCAATGGTACAGGAACACTGAAGCTTTCTTT.

This clonotype was seen ten or more times. For a library built for alpha chains, this beta chain is a stray read; little rests on its size. The rearrangement uses TRBV28 and TRBJ2-6, with 10 bases matching TRBD1. The CDR3 runs 19 residues. CDR1 and CDR2 from the germline V gene are MDHEN and SYDVKM. Unmatched junction bases numbered 12, after V lost 5 bases and J lost 2 bases. CDR3 protein: CASSHLTGTGVAGANVLTF. CDR3 nucleotide sequence: TGTGCCAGCAGTCACCTCACCGGGACAGGGGTGGCTGGGGCCAACGTCCTGACTTTC.

This clonotype was counted at least ten times. A read error may produce the germline difference seen at one junction end. This beta chain slipped into a library made for alpha chains as a stray read, so its size is not meaningful. The chain has TRBV24-1 and TRBJ1-2; the D is unclear. In germline, CDR1 is KGHDR, CDR2 SFDVKD. This CDR3 region has 11 residues. In DNA form, the CDR3 reads TGTGCCACCAGTGATAACGATGGCTACACCTTC. Residues: CATSDNDGYTF.

This clonotype was seen many times. Within a library made for alpha chains, this beta chain is off target, and its count is uninformative. This chain joins TRBV20-1 and TRBJ2-7; D possibly matches TRBD1 or TRBD2 (5 bases each). This CDR3 comprises 15 residues. Trimming removed 3 bases from V and 2 bases from J, with 17 bases in between. Germline V CDR1 and CDR2: DFQATT, SNEGSKA (reference sequence). This CDR3 reads CSARDGSGSPYEQYF. CDR3 DNA sequence: TGCAGTGCTAGGGACGGATCAGGGAGCCCCTACGAGCAGTACTTC.

As regards this clonotype: This beta chain is a stray sequence in a library constructed for alpha chains; its clone size is not meaningful. V gene TRBV7-8 combines with J gene TRBJ1-5; no definite D call. V gave up 2 bases and J gave up 1 base, with 9 bases separating them. Per germline, CDR1 SGHVS and CDR2 FQNEAQ. This CDR3 region has 15 residues. This chain's CDR3 is CASSLRERSNQPQHF. The DNA for the CDR3 is TGTGCCAGCAGCTTACGGGAAAGAAGCAATCAGCCCCAGCATTTT.

This clonotype was counted many times. This beta chain came through as a stray read in a library set up for alpha chains, and its size says little. This chain connects TRBV12-3 or TRBV12-4 to TRBJ2-3; no definite D call. V was trimmed by 9 bases and J by 7 bases, leaving 14 bases between them. This CDR3 region has 12 residues. CDR3 protein: CASTSLANTQYF. CDR3 sequence (DNA): TGTGCCAGTACGTCCCTCGCAAATACGCAGTATTTT.

Ten or more counts support this clonotype. A library made for alpha chains picked up this beta chain off target, so its size means little. The gene calls are TRBV2 and TRBJ1-4, with D perhaps TRBD1 (6 bases). Germline-derived CDR1 and CDR2 are SNHLY and FYNNEI. The CDR3 is 16 residues long. Trimming stripped 5 bases from V and 2 bases from J, with 15 bases between. This chain's CDR3 is CASSSTTGMTNEKLFF. In DNA form, the CDR3 reads TGTGCCAGCAGTTCTACCACAGGGATGACTAATGAAAAACTGTTTTTT.

In this sample, this clonotype is medium-sized (0.01 to 0.1%). Within a library made for alpha chains, this beta chain is off target, and its count is uninformative. The V and J genes are TRBV6-1 and TRBJ2-1; D is unresolved. V was shortened by 5 bases and J by 1 base, with 12 bases between the two germline ends. CDR1 is MNHNS and CDR2 is SASEGT in the germline V gene. CDR3 length: 15 amino acids. Here the CDR3 DNA reads TGTGCCAGCAGTACCCCGCCCCCATCCTACAATGAGCAGTTCTTC. Translated, it gives CASSTPPPSYNEQFF.

With regard to this clonotype: Found in a library prepared for alpha chains, this beta chain is an off-target read, and its abundance has little meaning. The rearrangement uses TRBV11-2 and TRBJ2-3; a weak D match, TRBD1 (5 bases). Germline V gene data show CDR1 as SGHAT and CDR2 as FQNNGV. The germline V and J ends were trimmed by 0 bases and 4 bases, with 8 bases remaining between them. The CDR3 runs 14 residues. The CDR3 is CASSLDTGSDTQYF. In DNA form, the CDR3 reads TGTGCCAGCAGCTTAGATACAGGATCAGATACGCAGTATTTT.

Many counts were recorded for this clonotype. Since it is a stray read in a library aimed at alpha chains, this beta chain has a size that is not meaningful. The chain carries TRBV7-2 and TRBJ1-5, with 7 bases identical to TRBD1. This CDR3 contains 16 residues. The V segment lost 1 base and the J segment 3 bases; nucleotides outside the gene matches: 6. Per germline, CDR1 SGHTA and CDR2 FQGNSA. Here the CDR3 reads CASSLVDREPNQPQHF. The CDR3, as DNA: TGTGCCAGCAGCTTAGTTGACAGGGAACCCAATCAGCCCCAGCATTTT.

Ten or more counts support this clonotype. Since it is a stray read in a library aimed at alpha chains, this beta chain has a size that is not meaningful. The DNA of the CDR3 is TGTGCCAGCAGTTACAGGGGAGAGGGCACTGAAGCTTTCTTT. Its translation is CASSYRGEGTEAFF. The chain carries TRBV6-2 or TRBV6-3 and TRBJ1-1, with TRBD1 as a possible D gene (5 bases). This CDR3 has 14 amino acids. Looked up from germline, CDR1 is MNHEY and CDR2 is SVGEGT. V was trimmed by 2 bases and J by 4 bases, leaving 11 bases between them.

Details on this clonotype: This beta chain represents an off-target read in a library built for alpha chains; its size is of limited meaning. The chain combines TRBV27 with TRBJ2-1; 9 positions agree with TRBD2. The CDR3 extends over 15 amino acids. Trimming took 3 bases from V and 3 from J; bases not matched to a gene: 3. Germline V gene data show CDR1 as MNHEY and CDR2 as SMNVEV (reference sequence). CDR3 sequence: CASSFSGGNYNEQFF. As DNA, the CDR3 is TGTGCCAGCAGTTTTAGCGGGGGCAACTACAATGAGCAGTTCTTC.

In its sample, this clonotype ranks as hyperexpanded. A library made for alpha chains picked up this beta chain off target, so its size means little. The chain has TRBV13 and TRBJ2-5; D perhaps matches TRBD2 (5 bases). The V gene's germline CDR1 is PRHDT and CDR2 FYEKMQ (reference sequence). With 2 bases removed from V and 3 bases from J, the gap between germline ends came to 10 bases. The CDR3 length is 14 residues. As DNA, the CDR3 is TGTGCCAGCAGCTTAAGGACTTTCAAAGAGACCCAGTACTTC. This sequence encodes CASSLRTFKETQYF. The entire variable domain, with the rest obtained from reference TRBV13 and TRBJ2-5, is as follows: AAGVIQSPRHLIKEKRETATLKCYPIPRHDTVYWYQQGPGQDPQFLISFYEKMQSDKGSIPDRFSAQQFSDYHSELNMSSLELGDSALYFCASSLRTFKETQYFGPGTRLLVL.

This clonotype has a count of ten or more. The library was prepared for alpha chains; this beta chain is a stray read, so its frequency means little. The chain combines TRBV7-2 with TRBJ1-6, with unresolved D. This CDR3 comprises 13 residues. Germline V gene lookup returns CDR1 SGHTA and CDR2 FQGNSA. Trimming left V 2 bases short and J 11 bases short, with 10 bases between. Here the CDR3 reads CASSLLGATPLHF. CDR3 DNA sequence: TGTGCCAGCAGCTTATTGGGAGCAACACCCCTCCACTTT. Combining the CDR3 with reference TRBV7-2 and TRBJ1-6 gives the whole variable domain GAGVSQSPSNKVTEKGKDVELRCDPISGHTALYWYRQSLGQGLEFLIYFQGNSAPDKSGLPSDRFSAERTGGSVSTLTIQRTQQEDSAVYLCASSLLGATPLHFGNGTRLTVT.

This clonotype was seen a handful of times. Being one base from a much bigger clone, this may be a read error. A read error is likely, as this CDR3 ends without the conserved phenylalanine or tryptophan. Within a library made for alpha chains, this beta chain is off target, and its count is uninformative. The V gene is TRBV5-4, the J gene TRBJ1-1; 8 bases map to TRBD1. CDR3 size: 15 residues. CDR1 and CDR2 from the germline V gene are SGHNT and YYREEE (reference sequence). Trimming at V came to 2 bases and at J to 5 bases, leaving 8 bases not matched to a gene. The CDR3 protein is CASSLASGGWTEAFL. CDR3 nucleotide sequence: TGTGCCAGCAGCTTAGCCTCAGGGGGCTGGACTGAAGCTTTCCTT.

There are many counts of this clonotype. This beta chain turned up in a library designed for alpha chains; as an off-target read, its abundance says little. V is TRBV20-1 and J is TRBJ2-6; D remains unclear. CDR3 length: 15 residues. Trimming took off 3 bases at V and 0 bases at J, with 9 bases between the two ends. Germline assignment: CDR1 DFQATT and CDR2 SNEGSKA (reference sequence). The CDR3 DNA reads as TGCAGTGCTAGGTTGGGCGGCTCTGGGGCCAACGTCCTGACTTTC. Translating gives CSARLGGSGANVLTF.

Concerning this clonotype: Since it is a stray read in a library aimed at alpha chains, this beta chain has a size that is not meaningful. CDR3 residues: CASSFRDRRYYGYTF. As DNA, the CDR3 is TGTGCCAGCAGCTTCCGGGACAGGAGGTACTATGGCTACACCTTC. The chain combines TRBV5-6 with TRBJ1-2; 8 nucleotides agree with TRBD1. Germline values: CDR1 SGHDT, CDR2 YYEEEE. The CDR3 runs to 15 residues. V lost 2 bases to trimming and J lost 3 bases; unmatched junction nucleotides: 6.

This clonotype was counted at least ten times. This beta chain is off target for a library built for alpha chains, so its abundance means little. The J gene is TRBJ1-2, the V gene TRBV7-2; 11 nucleotides agree with TRBD1. This CDR3 spans 15 amino acids. Trimming cost V 4 bases and J 4 bases; bases outside gene matches: 5. Germline CDR1 SGHTA, CDR2 FQGNSA. The CDR3: CASSSPGQGVYGYTF. CDR3 DNA sequence: TGTGCCAGCAGCTCTCCGGGACAGGGGGTCTATGGCTACACCTTC.